This entry is about one TCR beta chain. Germline CDR1 is MDHEN and CDR2 is SYDVKM. This CDR3 contains 15 residues. V was pared by 6 bases and J by 4 bases, with 18 bases between. This entry belongs to a study of blood T cell repertoires in COVID-19. The table came from immunoSEQ multiplex PCR; TCRdb's copy has only in-frame clones and leaves some out. The sample includes about 170,000 clones, around 85% of them seen just once. The specimen was peripheral blood. This chain uses TRBV28 with TRBJ1-2; tentative D call: TRBD1 (6 bases). This TCR came from a woman older than 75 with COVID-19, enrolled during active disease. In nucleotides, the CDR3 is TGTGCCAGCAGGATTTTACAGGGAATAGGCTATGGCTACACCTTC. This gives the protein CASRILQGIGYGYTF.